These T cell receptor beta chains were read from a single sample in a study of blood T cell repertoires in COVID-19. Some clones are missing from TCRdb's copy, which holds only in-frame ones; the method was immunoSEQ multiplex PCR. The sample lists roughly 57,000 clones; around 87% were seen once. Material for sequencing was peripheral blood. Receptor source: a man in his fifties or sixties with active or convalescent COVID-19. Each CDR3 is given with its conserved first and last residue. Fields, in order: J gene, clone size, V gene, D gene, CDR3 DNA, CDR3 protein. D genes are given only for firm matches. Clone size is shown for a subset of rows, as once, few, many or a class of expanded clone.

J gene: TRBJ1-4
clone size: NA
V gene: TRBV10-1
D gene: NA
CDR3 DNA: TGCGCCAGCAATCGGGGAGGTGAAAAACTGTTTTTT
CDR3 protein: CASNRGGEKLFF

J gene: TRBJ1-1
clone size: NA
V gene: TRBV20-1
D gene: NA
CDR3 DNA: TGCAGTGCTTCGAGGTACACTGAAGCTTTCTTT
CDR3 protein: CSASRYTEAFF

J gene: TRBJ2-7
clone size: NA
V gene: TRBV5-1
D gene: TRBD2
CDR3 DNA: TGCGCCAGCAGCTCCGACGGACTAGCGGGGGCCGAGCAGTACTTC
CDR3 protein: CASSSDGLAGAEQYF

J gene: TRBJ1-4
clone size: NA
V gene: TRBV10-3
D gene: NA
CDR3 DNA: TGTGCCATCAGTGAAGGCAGGGGAGTCGAAAAACTGTTTTTT
CDR3 protein: CAISEGRGVEKLFF

J gene: TRBJ1-1
clone size: NA
V gene: TRBV5-5
D gene: TRBD1
CDR3 DNA: TGTGCCAGCAGCCGAAGGGCCGGGACAGTGAACACTGAAGCTTTCTTT
CDR3 protein: CASSRRAGTVNTEAFF

J gene: TRBJ2-5
clone size: NA
V gene: TRBV7-2
D gene: NA
CDR3 DNA: TGTGCCAGCAGTCAATTCCAGGAGACCCAGTACTTC
CDR3 protein: CASSQFQETQYF

J gene: TRBJ2-3
clone size: NA
V gene: TRBV5-1
D gene: TRBD2
CDR3 DNA: TGCGCCAGCAGCTTGGAGGCGGGGGACACAGATACGCAGTATTTT
CDR3 protein: CASSLEAGDTDTQYF

J gene: TRBJ1-1
clone size: NA
V gene: TRBV7-2
D gene: NA
CDR3 DNA: TGTGCCAGCAGCTTAGGAGGCTCGGCCCTCTCTTTCTTT
CDR3 protein: CASSLGGSALSFF

J gene: TRBJ2-2
clone size: NA
V gene: TRBV9
D gene: TRBD1
CDR3 DNA: TGTGCCAGCAGCGTGAGGACAGGGAACACCGGGGAGCTGTTTTTT
CDR3 protein: CASSVRTGNTGELFF

J gene: TRBJ2-1
clone size: NA
V gene: TRBV2
D gene: TRBD2
CDR3 DNA: TGTGCCAGCATAGCGGGAGGGTCGCAGTATAATGAGCAGTTCTTC
CDR3 protein: CASIAGGSQYNEQFF

J gene: TRBJ1-2
clone size: NA
V gene: TRBV5-6
D gene: TRBD1
CDR3 DNA: TGTGCCAGCAGCCGGACAGGGGGGTACTATGGCTACACCTTC
CDR3 protein: CASSRTGGYYGYTF

J gene: TRBJ2-5
clone size: NA
V gene: TRBV5-4
D gene: TRBD2
CDR3 DNA: TGTGCCAGCAGCTCTTCGACTAGCGGGAGGGTCGGAGAGACCCAGTACTTC
CDR3 protein: CASSSSTSGRVGETQYF

J gene: TRBJ2-7
clone size: NA
V gene: TRBV27
D gene: NA
CDR3 DNA: TGTGCCAGCAGTCCAAGGGGGGGAACAGGGGGTTTCGAGCAGTACTTC
CDR3 protein: CASSPRGGTGGFEQYF

J gene: TRBJ1-2
clone size: NA
V gene: TRBV13
D gene: NA
CDR3 DNA: TGTGCCAGCAGCTTAGCCGGAGTTGGCGGCTACACCTTC
CDR3 protein: CASSLAGVGGYTF

J gene: TRBJ2-3
clone size: NA
V gene: TRBV3-1/TRBV3-2
D gene: NA
CDR3 DNA: TGTGCCAGCAGCCAACCAAGCATCCTGGGCGCAGATACGCAGTATTTT
CDR3 protein: CASSQPSILGADTQYF

J gene: TRBJ2-2
clone size: few
V gene: TRBV6-6
D gene: NA
CDR3 DNA: TGTGCCAGCAGTGGCGGCGAATTGGTTAGGGAGCTGTTTTTT
CDR3 protein: CASSGGELVRELFF

J gene: TRBJ2-2
clone size: NA
V gene: TRBV11-3
D gene: TRBD1
CDR3 DNA: TGTGCCAGCAGCTTGACCTCCAGGGGGCGCCGAACCGGGGAGCTGTTTTTT
CDR3 protein: CASSLTSRGRRTGELFF

J gene: TRBJ1-1
clone size: NA
V gene: TRBV5-1
D gene: TRBD1
CDR3 DNA: TGCGCCAGCAGCTTGGGGAGCCCTGGACAGGGTTTCTTT
CDR3 protein: CASSLGSPGQGFF

J gene: TRBJ1-6
clone size: few
V gene: TRBV7-9
D gene: NA
CDR3 DNA: TGTGCCAGCAGCTTAGGAGGGGGGGCGGCGAATTCACCCCTCCACTTT
CDR3 protein: CASSLGGGAANSPLHF

J gene: TRBJ1-1
clone size: NA
V gene: TRBV9
D gene: NA
CDR3 DNA: TGTGCCAGCAGCAAGGGGGAGGGAGGGGCTGAAGCTTTCTTT
CDR3 protein: CASSKGEGGAEAFF

J gene: TRBJ1-4
clone size: NA
V gene: TRBV5-4
D gene: NA
CDR3 DNA: TGTGCCAGCAGCTTGGGACAGATAAATGAAAAACTGTTTTTT
CDR3 protein: CASSLGQINEKLFF

J gene: TRBJ2-1
clone size: NA
V gene: TRBV6-5
D gene: NA
CDR3 DNA: TGTGCCAGCAGATACACCGGTCCACGATACAATGAGCAGTTCTTC
CDR3 protein: CASRYTGPRYNEQFF

J gene: TRBJ1-3
clone size: NA
V gene: TRBV7-2
D gene: NA
CDR3 DNA: TGTGCCAGCAGCTTAGTAAAAGCCAGGGGCTCTCCAGCCATATATTTT
CDR3 protein: CASSLVKARGSPAIYF

J gene: TRBJ2-5
clone size: once
V gene: TRBV9
D gene: NA
CDR3 DNA: TGTGCCAGCAGCCCCGGGACTGGGGAGACCCAGTACTTC
CDR3 protein: CASSPGTGETQYF

J gene: TRBJ2-5
clone size: NA
V gene: TRBV7-6
D gene: NA
CDR3 DNA: TGTGCCAGCAGCTACCAGAATCCACCGGGAGAGACCCAGTACTTC
CDR3 protein: CASSYQNPPGETQYF

J gene: TRBJ2-2
clone size: NA
V gene: TRBV14
D gene: NA
CDR3 DNA: TGTGCCAGCAGCCAACCTAACACCGGGGAGCTGTTTTTT
CDR3 protein: CASSQPNTGELFF

J gene: TRBJ1-2
clone size: NA
V gene: TRBV4-1
D gene: NA
CDR3 DNA: TGCGCCAGCAGCCAAGAGCTGTATGGGCAGAAACTCTATGGCTACACCTTC
CDR3 protein: CASSQELYGQKLYGYTF

J gene: TRBJ1-1
clone size: NA
V gene: TRBV28
D gene: NA
CDR3 DNA: TGTGCCAGCAGTTTGGACGGAGGAACTGAAGCTTTCTTT
CDR3 protein: CASSLDGGTEAFF

J gene: TRBJ2-1
clone size: NA
V gene: TRBV5-4
D gene: TRBD2
CDR3 DNA: TGTGCCAGCAGCCCTTATGGGAGGGCCTCGGAGGGGGAGCAGTTCTTC
CDR3 protein: CASSPYGRASEGEQFF

J gene: TRBJ2-5
clone size: NA
V gene: TRBV28
D gene: NA
CDR3 DNA: TGTGCCAGCACCACAGGAATAGAGACCCAGTACTTC
CDR3 protein: CASTTGIETQYF

J gene: TRBJ2-5
clone size: few
V gene: TRBV2
D gene: NA
CDR3 DNA: TGTGCCAGCAGCGCCCCAAGCATCAAAGAGACCCAGTACTTC
CDR3 protein: CASSAPSIKETQYF

J gene: TRBJ1-2
clone size: NA
V gene: TRBV6-5
D gene: TRBD1
CDR3 DNA: TGTGCCAGCAGAAAGGGGGCAGCTCCTAACTATGGCTACACCTTC
CDR3 protein: CASRKGAAPNYGYTF

J gene: TRBJ1-1
clone size: NA
V gene: TRBV7-8
D gene: NA
CDR3 DNA: TGTGCCAGCAGCTTAGCGCGGTGGTACAGGATGAACACTGAAGCTTTCTTT
CDR3 protein: CASSLARWYRMNTEAFF

J gene: TRBJ2-5
clone size: NA
V gene: TRBV6-5
D gene: NA
CDR3 DNA: TGTGCCAGCGAGGGAGATGGAGAGACCCAGTACTTC
CDR3 protein: CASEGDGETQYF

J gene: TRBJ2-5
clone size: NA
V gene: TRBV20-1
D gene: NA
CDR3 DNA: TGCAGTGCTACCAAGGGGGAGACCCAGTACTTC
CDR3 protein: CSATKGETQYF

J gene: TRBJ2-2
clone size: once
V gene: TRBV5-4
D gene: TRBD2
CDR3 DNA: TGTGCCAGCAGCCCGGGCGGGGGGGAGCCCGGGGAGCTGTTTTTT
CDR3 protein: CASSPGGGEPGELFF

J gene: TRBJ2-3
clone size: NA
V gene: TRBV6-5
D gene: TRBD1
CDR3 DNA: TGTGCCAGCAGTTACGGCAAGGGGGCCCCAGATACGCAGTATTTT
CDR3 protein: CASSYGKGAPDTQYF

J gene: TRBJ2-3
clone size: NA
V gene: TRBV30
D gene: NA
CDR3 DNA: TGTGCCTGGGGGCCGACCACAGATACGCAGTATTTT
CDR3 protein: CAWGPTTDTQYF

J gene: TRBJ2-6
clone size: NA
V gene: TRBV5-8
D gene: TRBD2
CDR3 DNA: TGTGCCAGCAGCTTTGCTAGCGGGGGATCTGGGGCCAACGTCCTGACTTTC
CDR3 protein: CASSFASGGSGANVLTF

J gene: TRBJ1-2
clone size: NA
V gene: TRBV29-1
D gene: NA
CDR3 DNA: TGCAGCGTTGAAACAGCCTATGGCTACACCTTC
CDR3 protein: CSVETAYGYTF

J gene: TRBJ1-4
clone size: NA
V gene: TRBV2
D gene: NA
CDR3 DNA: TGTGCCAGCAGTGAAAGCACAGGCTCCCTTGGCAAACTGTTTTTT
CDR3 protein: CASSESTGSLGKLFF

J gene: TRBJ1-6
clone size: NA
V gene: TRBV6-5
D gene: NA
CDR3 DNA: TGTGCCAGCAGCACCGACAGAAGTTTACCCCTCCACTTT
CDR3 protein: CASSTDRSLPLHF

J gene: TRBJ1-2
clone size: NA
V gene: TRBV7-2
D gene: NA
CDR3 DNA: TGTGCCAGCAGCTCTAAAGGGGGAATGGGCTATGGCTACACCTTC
CDR3 protein: CASSSKGGMGYGYTF

J gene: TRBJ1-3
clone size: NA
V gene: TRBV6-5
D gene: NA
CDR3 DNA: TGTGCCAGCAGTATAAAACAGGAGACTGGAAACACCATATATTTT
CDR3 protein: CASSIKQETGNTIYF

J gene: TRBJ1-4
clone size: NA
V gene: TRBV14
D gene: NA
CDR3 DNA: TGTGCCAGCAGCCAAGGGGGAGGTGCCTGGGAAAAACTGTTTTTT
CDR3 protein: CASSQGGGAWEKLFF

J gene: TRBJ1-1
clone size: NA
V gene: TRBV7-3
D gene: NA
CDR3 DNA: TGTGCCAGCAGCCGCGGGACGAACACTGAAGCTTTCTTT
CDR3 protein: CASSRGTNTEAFF

J gene: TRBJ1-2
clone size: NA
V gene: TRBV6-4
D gene: TRBD1
CDR3 DNA: TGTGCCAGCAGTGCGAAGGCACAGGGGGGCTATGGCTACACCTTC
CDR3 protein: CASSAKAQGGYGYTF

J gene: TRBJ1-1
clone size: NA
V gene: TRBV19
D gene: NA
CDR3 DNA: TGTGCCAGTAGTGAGGGCCCCGGGCTGTATGAAGCTTTCTTT
CDR3 protein: CASSEGPGLYEAFF

J gene: TRBJ1-1
clone size: NA
V gene: TRBV7-2
D gene: TRBD1
CDR3 DNA: TGTGCCAGCAGCTTCGACAGGGCGGCTGAAGCTTTCTTT
CDR3 protein: CASSFDRAAEAFF

J gene: TRBJ1-5
clone size: NA
V gene: TRBV9
D gene: NA
CDR3 DNA: TGTGCCAGCAGCGCCGGGGGAGGCAATCAGCCCCAGCATTTT
CDR3 protein: CASSAGGGNQPQHF

J gene: TRBJ2-1
clone size: NA
V gene: TRBV9
D gene: NA
CDR3 DNA: TGTGCCAGCAGCGCGGGGGACTCTTACAATGAGCAGTTCTTC
CDR3 protein: CASSAGDSYNEQFF

J gene: TRBJ1-5
clone size: NA
V gene: TRBV15
D gene: TRBD1
CDR3 DNA: TGTGCCACCAGCAGAGGGGGCGGCCAGGGGGCGAATCAGCCCCAGCATTTT
CDR3 protein: CATSRGGGQGANQPQHF

J gene: TRBJ1-1
clone size: NA
V gene: TRBV3-1/TRBV3-2
D gene: NA
CDR3 DNA: TGTGCCACTAGGGGCGGCGGAACTGAAGCTTTCTTT
CDR3 protein: CATRGGGTEAFF

J gene: TRBJ2-1
clone size: NA
V gene: TRBV13
D gene: TRBD2
CDR3 DNA: TGTGCCAGCAGCCCCTATCCTCTAGCGGGGGGGGCCAATGAGCAGTTCTTC
CDR3 protein: CASSPYPLAGGANEQFF

J gene: TRBJ1-3
clone size: NA
V gene: TRBV2
D gene: NA
CDR3 DNA: TGTGCCAGCAGTCCCGCGACAGCGAGTATTGGAAACACCATATATTTT
CDR3 protein: CASSPATASIGNTIYF

J gene: TRBJ1-2
clone size: NA
V gene: TRBV5-1
D gene: TRBD1
CDR3 DNA: TGCGCCAGCAGACGTAGACAGGGTAATAACTATGGCTACACCTTC
CDR3 protein: CASRRRQGNNYGYTF